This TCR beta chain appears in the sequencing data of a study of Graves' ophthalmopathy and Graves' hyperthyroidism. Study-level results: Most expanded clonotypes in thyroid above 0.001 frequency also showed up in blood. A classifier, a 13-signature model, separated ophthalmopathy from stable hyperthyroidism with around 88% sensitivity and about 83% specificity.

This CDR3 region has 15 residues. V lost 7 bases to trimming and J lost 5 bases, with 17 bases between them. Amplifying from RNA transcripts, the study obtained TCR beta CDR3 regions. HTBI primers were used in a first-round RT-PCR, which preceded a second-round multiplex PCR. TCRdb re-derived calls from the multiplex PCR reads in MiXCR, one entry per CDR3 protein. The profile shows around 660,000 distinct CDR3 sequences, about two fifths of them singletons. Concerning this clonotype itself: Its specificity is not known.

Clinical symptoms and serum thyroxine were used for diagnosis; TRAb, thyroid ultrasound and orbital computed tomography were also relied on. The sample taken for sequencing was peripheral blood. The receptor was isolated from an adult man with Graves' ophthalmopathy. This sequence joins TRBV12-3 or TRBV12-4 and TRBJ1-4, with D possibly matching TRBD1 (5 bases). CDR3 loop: CASTRIGTSNEKLFF. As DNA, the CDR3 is TGTGCCAGCACCCGAATCGGGACTTCGAATGAAAAACTGTTTTTT.